Listed below are T cell receptor beta chains from one sample, sequenced in a study of cytomegalovirus exposure and HLA in healthy donors. The protocol was immunoSEQ multiplex PCR, while the TCRdb copy is restricted to in-frame clones and leaves out a portion. The table lists some 150,000 clones, approximately 78% of them singletons. The sequenced sample was PBMCs. These receptors came from a male donor in good health and CMV-seronegative. Each CDR3 is given with its conserved first and last residue. D genes are given only for firm matches. The size of a clone is reported for some rows only, either as once, few or many, or as a class for expanded clones.

>.|TRBJ1-6|once|TRBV7-2
TGTGCCAGCAGCTTGGGGGGGTCCTATAATTCACCCCTCCACTTT
CASSLGGSYNSPLHF
>.|TRBJ1-1|once|TRBV5-6
TGTGCCAGCAGCTCGGACACGGCCTCGGGAGCTTTCTTT
CASSSDTASGAFF
>.|TRBJ1-6|.|TRBV7-2
TGTGCCAGCAGCCTCGTCCCAGGCGGGAGGTCACCCCTCCACTTT
CASSLVPGGRSPLHF
>.|TRBJ2-1|.|TRBV4-2
TGTGCCAGCAGCCTCGGAGAGGGCAATGAGCAGTTCTTC
CASSLGEGNEQFF
>TRBD2|TRBJ2-3|.|TRBV18
TGTGCCAGCTCACCACCGGGACTAGCGGGGGGGCCAGATACGCAGTATTTT
CASSPPGLAGGPDTQYF
>TRBD1|TRBJ1-4|few|TRBV7-2
TGTGCCAGCAGCTCAGCTCAGGGGGCTGGGGAAAAACTGTTTTTT
CASSSAQGAGEKLFF
>.|TRBJ1-4|.|TRBV5-4
TGTGCCAGCAGTACTCCCCAGGATGAAAAACTGTTTTTT
CASSTPQDEKLFF
>.|TRBJ1-4|.|TRBV4-1
TGCGCCAGCAGCCAAGAAACTAATAATGAAAAACTGTTTTTT
CASSQETNNEKLFF
>TRBD2|TRBJ2-7|.|TRBV5-1
TGCGCCAGCAGCTTTCTAGTTAGCGGGGGGGATAGCTCCTACGAGCAGTACTTC
CASSFLVSGGDSSYEQYF
>.|TRBJ2-3|.|TRBV5-4
TGTGCCAGCAGCCCGCCTGGAAGAGACACCCGGGAGCAGTATTTT
CASSPPGRDTREQYF
>TRBD2|TRBJ2-3|.|TRBV5-1
TGCGCCAGCAGCTACCGTGGGACTAGCAAAGATACGCAGTATTTT
CASSYRGTSKDTQYF
>.|TRBJ2-7|.|TRBV30
TGTGCCTGGGACGGGGGCTCCTACGAGCAGTACTTC
CAWDGGSYEQYF
>.|TRBJ1-1|.|TRBV6-5
TGTGCCAGCAGTTACAGGGGGGGGTTCGGCACTGAAGCTTTCTTT
CASSYRGGFGTEAFF
>.|TRBJ2-7|.|TRBV11-1
TGTGCCAGCAGCTTAGCGGCAGGGGGGAAAATGGCCTACGAGCAGTACTTC
CASSLAAGGKMAYEQYF
>TRBD1|TRBJ1-4|few|TRBV28
TGTGCCAGCAGCCACCGGACAGGGACTAATGAAAAACTGTTTTTT
CASSHRTGTNEKLFF
>.|TRBJ2-2|few|TRBV4-3
TGCGCCAGCAGCCAAGAGGACAGGAACACCGGGGAGCTGTTTTTT
CASSQEDRNTGELFF
>.|TRBJ2-2|few|TRBV2
TGTGCCAGCAGTGAGTGGACATTGGAGCTGTTTTTT
CASSEWTLELFF
>.|TRBJ1-5|.|TRBV7-2
TGTGCCAGCAGCTTAGCGCGTCAGGGGAAAAATCAGCCCCAGCATTTT
CASSLARQGKNQPQHF
>TRBD1|TRBJ1-5|.|TRBV28
TGTGCCAGCAGGACAATCGGACAGGAAGCCCATAAGCCCCAGCATTTT
CASRTIGQEAHKPQHF
>.|TRBJ1-1|.|TRBV6-4
TGTGCCAGCAGTGCGGAGGGGCGGCACACTGAAGCTTTCTTT
CASSAEGRHTEAFF
>.|TRBJ2-3|.|TRBV4-3
TGCGCCAGCAGCTTAAGGCGGAGTTACTCAGATACGCAGTATTTT
CASSLRRSYSDTQYF
>.|TRBJ1-5|.|TRBV6-1
TGTGCCAGCACCCTGAGGCCGGAGGGCAATCAGCCCCAGCATTTT
CASTLRPEGNQPQHF
>.|TRBJ1-1|.|TRBV7-2
TGTGCCAGCAGCCGCCGAGAGGGCGCTGAAGCTTTCTTT
CASSRREGAEAFF
>TRBD2|TRBJ2-5|once|TRBV15
TGTGCCACCAGCAGGACTAGTAGCCCTAGCGGTTTCCAAGAGACCCAGTACTTC
CATSRTSSPSGFQETQYF
>TRBD1|TRBJ2-5|.|TRBV10-1
TGCGCCAGCAGCGTCAGGGACAGGGGCCCCAGGGACCAGTACTTC
CASSVRDRGPRDQYF
>TRBD1|TRBJ1-5|.|TRBV5-3
TGTGCCAGAAGCTTTTACCCAGGGGGCTCTCAGCCCCAGCATTTT
CARSFYPGGSQPQHF
>TRBD1|TRBJ1-5|many|TRBV19
TGTGCCAGTCAGACAGGGGTTTGGAGCAATCAGCCCCAGCATTTT
CASQTGVWSNQPQHF
>TRBD2|TRBJ2-1|.|TRBV4-3
TGCGCCAGCAGCCAAGAGCCTAGCGGGGCCCTAGGTGAGCAGTTCTTC
CASSQEPSGALGEQFF
>TRBD1|TRBJ2-2|.|TRBV4-2
TGTGCCAGCAGCCAGGACAGGGCTAACACCGGGGAGCTGTTTTTT
CASSQDRANTGELFF
>TRBD1|TRBJ1-1|.|TRBV5-4
TGTGCCAGCAGCCCCCACCGGGACAGGGTTACTGAAGCTTTCTTT
CASSPHRDRVTEAFF
>TRBD2|TRBJ2-3|.|TRBV7-9
TGTGCCAGCAGCTTACTAGCGGGATACACAGATACGCAGTATTTT
CASSLLAGYTDTQYF
>TRBD2|TRBJ2-1|.|TRBV9
TGTGCCAGCAGCTTCTTAGCGGGGGGGATAAACAATGAGCAGTTCTTC
CASSFLAGGINNEQFF
>TRBD1|TRBJ1-1|.|TRBV7-2
TGTGCCAGCAGCTCACAGGGGGGGAACACTGAAGCTTTCTTT
CASSSQGGNTEAFF
>.|TRBJ2-7|.|TRBV7-9
TGTGCCAGCAGCTTAAACATCCACGAGCAGTACTTC
CASSLNIHEQYF
>.|TRBJ1-5|once|TRBV6-6
TGTGCCAGCAGCCCTATATTAAGCAATCAGCCCCAGCATTTT
CASSPILSNQPQHF
>TRBD1|TRBJ2-1|.|TRBV4-2
TGTGCCAGCAGCCGCCGGGACAGGGACAATGAGCAGTTCTTC
CASSRRDRDNEQFF
>.|TRBJ2-7|.|TRBV4-3
TGCGCCAGCAGCCGGTCCGGACAGAACTCCTACGAGCAGTACTTC
CASSRSGQNSYEQYF
>TRBD1|TRBJ2-4|.|TRBV18
TGTGCCAGCTCAGCAGGGGGCGACGTGAAAAACATTCAGTACTTC
CASSAGGDVKNIQYF
>.|TRBJ2-2|.|TRBV6-5
TGTGCCAGCATCCGAGAGTCGGGCACCGGGGAGCTGTTTTTT
CASIRESGTGELFF
>TRBD1|TRBJ2-7|.|TRBV11-3
TGTGCCAGCAGCTTATCACAGGGGAGCTCCTACGAGCAGTACTTC
CASSLSQGSSYEQYF
>TRBD2|TRBJ2-3|.|TRBV5-1
TGCGCCAGCAGCCCGCTAGCGGGGGGGAGCACAGATACGCAGTATTTT
CASSPLAGGSTDTQYF
>.|TRBJ2-5|.|TRBV28
TGTGCCAGCAGTTTTCCCGCCGGGAGACTCCAAGAGACCCAGTACTTC
CASSFPAGRLQETQYF
>.|TRBJ1-1|.|TRBV7-8
TGTGCCAGCAGCTTAGACGGACGGAGGACCGCTGAAGCTTTCTTT
CASSLDGRRTAEAFF
>TRBD2|TRBJ2-5|.|TRBV5-1
TGCGCCAGCACCGGGGGTAGCGGGGCACAAGAGACCCAGTACTTC
CASTGGSGAQETQYF
>TRBD2|TRBJ2-2|.|TRBV9
TGTGCCAGCAGCCCCTTAGCGGGAGCACCCACCGGGGAGCTGTTTTTT
CASSPLAGAPTGELFF
>TRBD2|TRBJ2-7|.|TRBV28
TGTGCCAGCAGTTTAACTAGCGGGAGAGGCGAGCAGTACTTC
CASSLTSGRGEQYF
>TRBD1|TRBJ2-7|.|TRBV9
TGTGCCAGCAGCGTAGGATTGGGGACAGGGGCCCTATACTACGAGCAGTACTTC
CASSVGLGTGALYYEQYF
>TRBD1|TRBJ1-1|once|TRBV7-2
TGTGCCAGCAGCCCCCAGGACAGGCGCACTGAAGCTTTCTTT
CASSPQDRRTEAFF
>TRBD2|TRBJ2-1|once|TRBV28
TGTGCCAGCAGGACTATAAATACCGGGACTAGCGCCCGAGGCTCCTACAATGAGCAGTTCTTC
CASRTINTGTSARGSYNEQFF
>TRBD1|TRBJ1-5|.|TRBV6-6
TGTGCCAGCAGTTACCGGACAGGGGGCAATCAGCCCCAGCATTTT
CASSYRTGGNQPQHF